Below, 10 T cell receptor beta chains from the same sample are listed, as sequenced in a study of T cells in localized non-small cell lung cancer. The repertoire was sequenced with immunoSEQ multiplex PCR; TCRdb's copy has only in-frame clones and lacks some. The sample lists around 83,000 clones, about 78% occurring once. This specimen consisted of PBMCs, obtained before any cancer treatment. All receptors derive from a man between 35 and 75 years old with stage II squamous cell lung carcinoma.

The V and J genes are TRBV20-1 and TRBJ1-1, with D unresolved. Between the trimmed V and J ends, which lost 3 bases and 5 bases, there was a span of 7 bases. The CDR3 consists of 11 residues. CDR1 and CDR2 from the germline V gene are DFQATT and SNEGSKA (reference sequence). CDR3 protein: CSARPGTEAFF. DNA for the CDR3: TGCAGTGCTAGGCCCGGGACTGAAGCTTTCTTT.

The chain carries TRBV14 and TRBJ2-3; no clear D. CDR3 length: 16 amino acids. Germline V gives CDR1 SGHDN, CDR2 FVKESK. With 1 base removed from V and 2 bases from J, the gap between germline ends came to 13 bases. DNA for the CDR3: TGTGCCAGCAGCCAAGCAAAGACCAGTAACACAGATACGCAGTATTTT. Translated, it gives CASSQAKTSNTDTQYF.

The rearrangement joins TRBV5-6 to TRBJ2-2, with D possibly matching TRBD1 (6 bases). Germline assignment: CDR1 SGHDT and CDR2 YYEEEE. V lost 3 bases and J 7 bases, leaving 10 bases between the germline ends. The CDR3 spans 13 residues. CDR3 DNA sequence: TGTGCCAGCAGCTCACACAGGGTCGGGGAGCTGTTTTTT. Translated: CASSSHRVGELFF. Complete variable domain (other parts from reference TRBV5-6 and TRBJ2-2): DAGVTQSPTHLIKTRGQQVTLRCSPKSGHDTVSWYQQALGQGPQFIFQYYEEEERQRGNFPDRFSGHQFPNYSSELNVNALLLGDSALYLCASSSHRVGELFFGEGSRLTVL.

The chain recombines TRBV14 with TRBJ2-1, with D tentatively TRBD1 (6 bases). Per germline, CDR1 SGHDN and CDR2 FVKESK. Trimming removed 3 bases from V and 6 bases from J, with 21 bases in between. The CDR3 length is 17 residues. CDR3: CASSHLSGTLSRNEQFF. The CDR3 coding sequence is TGTGCCAGCAGCCACCTCTCCGGGACACTAAGCCGCAATGAGCAGTTCTTC.

CDR3 region: CASSLSASRYEQYF. The CDR3 region has the DNA TGCGCCAGCAGCTTGTCGGCTAGTAGATACGAGCAGTACTTC. J is TRBJ2-7 and V is TRBV5-1; D gene uncertain. Germline CDR1 is SGHRS and CDR2 is YFSETQ. Trimming left V 1 base short and J 4 bases short, with 12 bases between. The CDR3 has 14 residues.

This chain joins TRBV7-8 and TRBJ1-2; D is possibly TRBD1 (6 bases). V was trimmed by 3 bases and J by 4 bases, leaving 12 bases between them. Germline V CDR1 and CDR2: SGHVS, FQNEAQ. The CDR3 is 14 residues long. In DNA, the CDR3 is TGTGCCAGCAGCTTTGGGACGGGGGCCTATGGCTACACCTTC. The encoded protein is CASSFGTGAYGYTF.

V and J are TRBV5-5 and TRBJ1-1; D is unresolved. This CDR3 is built from 15 residues. Between the trimmed V and J ends, which lost 4 bases and 0 bases, there was a span of 13 bases. Looked up from germline, CDR1 is SGHKS and CDR2 is YYEKEE (reference sequence). Here the CDR3 reads CASSTYDGMNTEAFF. The CDR3 nucleotides read TGTGCCAGCAGCACCTATGACGGCATGAACACTGAAGCTTTCTTT.

The sample holds a few counts of this clone. The chain is built from TRBV28 and TRBJ1-1; no firm D call. The CDR3 spans 13 residues. Germline V lookup: CDR1 MDHEN, CDR2 SYDVKM. V lost 3 bases and J 1 base, leaving 6 bases between the germline ends. CDR3: CASSFTENTEAFF. The CDR3 bases are TGTGCCAGCAGTTTCACAGAGAACACTGAAGCTTTCTTT.

The chain uses TRBV11-2 and TRBJ1-2; maybe TRBD1 (5 bases). The CDR3 totals 15 residues. Germline CDR1 and CDR2: SGHAT and FQNNGV. Trimming removed 5 bases from V and 3 bases from J, with 16 bases in between. In nucleotides, the CDR3 is TGTGCCAGCAGCCCGACTCAGGGTCTGGACTATGGCTACACCTTC. It encodes CASSPTQGLDYGYTF. Full variable domain (rest looked up from reference TRBV11-2 and TRBJ1-2): EAGVAQSPRYKIIEKRQSVAFWCNPISGHATLYWYQQILGQGPKLLIQFQNNGVVDDSQLPKDRFSAERLKGVDSTLKIQPAKLEDSAVYLCASSPTQGLDYGYTFGSGTRLTVV.

This clone was counted only a few times. CDR3 amino acids: CASTPDVAGEKLFF. CDR3 nucleotide sequence: TGCGCCAGTACTCCGGACGTCGCAGGAGAAAAACTGTTTTTT. The V and J genes are TRBV5-1 and TRBJ1-4, with D hard to call. V shed 8 bases and J shed 8 bases, with 19 bases lying between them. This CDR3 spans 14 amino acids. Per germline, CDR1 SGHRS and CDR2 YFSETQ.